The 14 T cell receptor beta chains presented below share a single source sample, sequenced in a study of PD-1 blockade in mismatch repair-deficient tumors. TCRdb keeps only in-frame clones here, not all; method: immunoSEQ multiplex PCR. The data hold fewer than 100,000 clones, with 65% to 85% observed a single time. The sample consisted of peripheral blood, taken 12 weeks after starting pembrolizumab. These receptors originate from an adult with mismatch repair-deficient cancer.

This clone is a singleton in its sample. The V and J genes are TRBV6-6 and TRBJ2-7, with a weak D call TRBD2 (6 bases). The germline CDR1 and CDR2 sequences are MNHNY and SVGAGI (reference sequence). This CDR3 has 15 amino acids. Trimming pared 0 bases from V and 3 bases from J, leaving 12 bases between. CDR3 amino acids: CASSYSGRDNYEQYF. CDR3 coding DNA: TGTGCCAGCAGTTACTCAGGGCGGGATAACTACGAGCAGTACTTC.

This clone was seen a handful of times. The rearrangement links TRBV7-9 to TRBJ2-7; D is undetermined. This CDR3 comprises 14 residues. With 4 bases removed from V and 7 bases from J, the gap between germline ends came to 17 bases. Germline V lookup: CDR1 SEHNR, CDR2 FQNEAQ (reference sequence). The CDR3 DNA follows: TGTGCCAGCAGCTCCCCGGAATTGATGCTAGAGCAGTACTTC. Its translation: CASSSPELMLEQYF. The whole variable domain, filled in from reference TRBV7-9 and TRBJ2-7, reads DTGVSQNPRHKITKRGQNVTFRCDPISEHNRLYWYRQTLGQGPEFLTYFQNEAQLEKSRLLSDRFSAERPKGSFSTLEIQRTEQGDSAMYLCASSSPELMLEQYFGPGTRLTVT.

The chain employs TRBV21-1 and TRBJ2-2; the table calls TRBD2, which could not be checked here. TRBV21-1 is termed a pseudogene. The CDR3 is 17 amino acids. The CDR3 nucleotides read TGTGCCAGCAGCAAAATTTACTTCCGCGGCAACACCGGGGAGCTGTTTTTT. This gives the protein CASSKIYFRGNTGELFF.

This clone was observed once. V gene TRBV7-9 combines with J gene TRBJ2-1, with unresolved D. The CDR3 contains 15 residues. V lost 1 base, J lost 5 bases, and 12 bases lay in between. Germline lookup yields CDR1 SEHNR and CDR2 FQNEAQ (reference sequence). The CDR3 loop reads CASSLVTHLNNEQFF. The DNA of the CDR3 is TGTGCCAGCAGCTTAGTTACTCACCTTAACAATGAGCAGTTCTTC.

This chain connects TRBV5-5 to TRBJ1-4, with a tentative D call TRBD1 (5 bases). The germline gives CDR1 SGHKS, CDR2 YYEKEE (reference sequence). V lost 2 bases and J lost 3, with 14 bases in between. The CDR3 runs 16 residues. The CDR3 DNA reads TGTGCCAGCAGCTTCCGGGGGGATGTTGCTAATGAAAAACTGTTTTTT. It codes for CASSFRGDVANEKLFF. Drawing the rest from reference TRBV5-5 and TRBJ1-4, the complete variable domain is DAGVTQSPTHLIKTRGQQVTLRCSPISGHKSVSWYQQVLGQGPQFIFQYYEKEERGRGNFPDRFSARQFPNYSSELNVNALLLGDSALYLCASSFRGDVANEKLFFGSGTQLSVL.

The CDR3 DNA sequence: TGCGCCAGCAGCCTGGAGGAGGGGGGGGAGGGACAGCCCCAGCATTTT. Its translation is CASSLEEGGEGQPQHF. The V gene is TRBV4-1, the J gene TRBJ1-5; D might be TRBD1 (6 bases). Germline V gene data show CDR1 as MGHRA and CDR2 as YSYEKL. Trimming stripped 4 bases from V and 7 bases from J, with 20 bases between. The CDR3 covers 16 residues.

Here the CDR3 DNA reads TGTGCCAGCAGCCAAGATACTCCAGGGACTAGCGACAATGAGCAGTTCTTC. This translates into CASSQDTPGTSDNEQFF. The rearrangement uses TRBV4-2 and TRBJ2-1, with TRBD2 matching over 10 bases. Losses at the gene ends were 0 bases for V and 5 bases for J; bases not matched to a gene: 7. Germline assignment: CDR1 LGHNA and CDR2 YNFKEQ. This CDR3 is 17 amino acids long.

The chain joins TRBV7-3 to TRBJ1-3; 8 positions match TRBD1. V dropped 5 bases and J dropped 2; count of bases not matched to a gene: 8. CDR3 length: 16 amino acids. The germline gives CDR1 SGHTA, CDR2 FQGTGA. The CDR3 DNA sequence: TGTGCCAGCAGCAGAGCAGGGGGCGCAGCTGGAAACACCATATATTTT. Translated, it gives CASSRAGGAAGNTIYF. The full variable domain, rest sourced from reference TRBV7-3 and TRBJ1-3, is GAGVSQTPSNKVTEKGKYVELRCDPISGHTALYWYRQSLGQGPEFLIYFQGTGAADDSGLPNDRFFAVRPEGSVSTLKIQRTERGDSAVYLCASSRAGGAAGNTIYFGEGSWLTVV.

The chain employs TRBV29-1 and TRBJ2-2, with a weak D call TRBD2 (7 bases). The CDR3 contains 14 residues. The V end was cut by 7 bases, the J end by 5 bases, with 17 bases between. Looked up from germline, CDR1 is SQVTM and CDR2 is ANQGSEA. In nucleotides, the CDR3 is TGCAGCGCCGCCCCAGGGGAGGGTACCGGGGAGCTGTTTTTT. Encoded protein: CSAAPGEGTGELFF.

Worth noting for this clone: The junction does not match germline at one end; this may be a read error. This chain connects TRBV6-6 to TRBJ1-2; D unclear. The CDR3 runs to 13 residues. From germline, CDR1 is MNHNY and CDR2 SVGAGI (reference sequence). In DNA, the CDR3 is TGTGCCAGCAGTTTGGACCGCTACTACGGCTACACCTTC. This codes for CASSLDRYYGYTF.

The chain combines TRBV6-5 with TRBJ1-2; unclear D gene. From germline, CDR1 is MNHEY and CDR2 SVGAGI. The CDR3 is made up of 15 amino acids. V was pared by 5 bases and J by 5 bases, with 18 bases between. The CDR3 nucleotides are TGTGCCAGCAGTCGGACGTACCGACAACCTTATGGCTACACCTTC. This sequence encodes CASSRTYRQPYGYTF.

This clone appeared a few times. DNA for the CDR3: TGTGCCAGCAGCTTGGACAGGGGGTCGTACGAGCAGTACTTC. Amino acid sequence: CASSLDRGSYEQYF. This rearrangement joins TRBV7-6 to TRBJ2-7; 10 positions agree with TRBD1. V lost 3 bases to trimming and J lost 4 bases; unmatched junction nucleotides: 3. CDR1 and CDR2 from the germline V gene are SGHVS and FNYEAQ. The CDR3 is 14 amino acids. Using reference TRBV7-6 and TRBJ2-7 for the parts outside the CDR3, the full variable domain is GAGVSQSPRYKVTKRGQDVALRCDPISGHVSLYWYRQALGQGPEFLTYFNYEAQQDKSGLPNDRFSAERPEGSISTLTIQRTEQRDSAMYRCASSLDRGSYEQYFGPGTRLTVT.

V and J are TRBV7-3 and TRBJ2-2; a possible D gene is TRBD1 (5 bases). This CDR3 is 14 amino acids long. CDR1 is SGHTA and CDR2 is FQGTGA in the germline V gene. Trimming left V 5 bases short and J 4 bases short, with 11 bases between. CDR3 DNA: TGTGCCAGCAGCCTCAGACAGAGCACCGGGGAGCTGTTTTTT. This codes for CASSLRQSTGELFF.

The chain has TRBV27 and TRBJ2-5; D may be TRBD2 (6 bases). The V end lost 5 bases, the J end lost 4 bases, and 26 bases lay between the germline ends. CDR3 length equals 18 residues. The germline gives CDR1 MNHEY, CDR2 SMNVEV (reference sequence). The DNA for the CDR3 is TGTGCCAGCAGTCCCCTGAACAGCCTAACGGTGGAGGGAGAGACCCAGTACTTC. Encoded protein: CASSPLNSLTVEGETQYF.